This T cell receptor (beta chain) was sequenced during a study of blood T cells in healthy people across ages. This clonotype was found a few times. Germline CDR1 reads MNHEY; CDR2 reads SVGAGI. Losses at the gene ends were 5 bases for V and 8 bases for J; bases not matched to a gene: 5. CDR3 length: 15 residues. A second about 7 to 12 cycle PCR used barcoded and J-beta primers. Every cDNA was tagged by a template-switch adaptor with 12 random nucleotides. TCRdb reprocessed the 5' RACE reads via MiXCR and lists one record per CDR3 protein. The sample lists roughly 2 million distinct CDR3 sequences; roughly 50% were seen once.

The material sequenced was blood. The chain couples TRBV6-5 to TRBJ2-1; 14 positions match TRBD2. The sequence derives from a woman aged 35 to 49 in good health. The CDR3 sequence: CASSRLAGGPHEQFF. DNA for the CDR3: TGTGCCAGCAGTAGACTAGCGGGGGGGCCCCATGAGCAGTTCTTC.